The 14 T cell receptor beta chains listed next were all sequenced from one sample in a study of blood T cell repertoires in COVID-19. TCRdb's table, derived via immunoSEQ multiplex PCR, lists solely in-frame clones and lacks some. The sample shows more than 250,000 clones, more than 70% of them seen only once. The specimen sequenced was peripheral blood. The receptors derive from a young man who had recovered from COVID-19.

CDR3 coding DNA: TGTGCCACCAGCAGAGATCGTAACTATGGCTACACCTTC. This gives the protein CATSRDRNYGYTF. This rearrangement joins TRBV15 to TRBJ1-2; D remains ambiguous. V lost 0 bases and J lost 1, with 3 bases in between. Germline V gene sequence: CDR1 LNHNV, CDR2 YYDKDF (reference sequence). This CDR3 has 13 amino acids.

The chain links TRBV24-1 to TRBJ2-7; 7 bases line up with TRBD1. V shed 7 bases, J shed 0 bases, and the junction held 5 bases outside the gene matches. Germline CDR1 and CDR2: KGHDR and SFDVKD. The CDR3 is 14 amino acids. The CDR3 sequence is CATRSDRDSYEQYF. The CDR3 DNA follows: TGTGCCACCAGGAGCGACAGGGACTCCTACGAGCAGTACTTC.

The DNA of the CDR3 is TGTGCCAGCAGCAGGACAGGGGGATTATCGAGAGGCTACACCTTC. Encoded protein: CASSRTGGLSRGYTF. The chain uses TRBV7-9 and TRBJ1-2; 10 bases map to TRBD1. This CDR3 is 15 amino acids long. V shed 5 bases and J 8 bases; nucleotides not matched to a gene: 11. The germline V gene has CDR1 SEHNR and CDR2 FQNEAQ (reference sequence).

The rearrangement joins TRBV5-6 to TRBJ1-4; D is perhaps TRBD1 (6 bases). With 3 bases removed from V and 7 bases from J, the gap between germline ends came to 13 bases. Looked up from germline, CDR1 is SGHDT and CDR2 is YYEEEE. This CDR3 spans 14 amino acids. The CDR3 here is CASSYRDTLEKLFF. The CDR3 bases are TGTGCCAGCAGCTACCGGGACACCCTTGAAAAACTGTTTTTT.

V gene TRBV27 combines with J gene TRBJ2-7; D gene ambiguous. The CDR3 consists of 14 residues. The germline V gene has CDR1 MNHEY and CDR2 SMNVEV (reference sequence). Trimming took off 3 bases at V and 3 bases at J, with 12 bases between the two ends. The CDR3 spells CASSFAAGYYEQYF. CDR3 DNA sequence: TGTGCCAGCAGTTTTGCCGCAGGCTACTACGAGCAGTACTTC.

J is TRBJ2-7 and V is TRBV30; 7 nucleotides line up with TRBD1. V shed 1 base and J 5 bases; nucleotides not matched to a gene: 5. Per the germline V gene, CDR1 is GTSNPN and CDR2 is SVGIG (reference sequence). This CDR3 has 13 amino acids. CDR3 nucleotide sequence: TGTGCCTGGAGTGGTGACCAGGGGGACGAGCAGTACTTC. This translates into CAWSGDQGDEQYF.

This chain links TRBV7-3 with TRBJ1-1; D remains ambiguous. The V gene's germline CDR1 is SGHTA and CDR2 FQGTGA. Trimming took 2 bases from V and 1 from J, leaving 8 bases between them. This CDR3 has 14 amino acids. The CDR3, as DNA: TGTGCCAGCAGCTTATCGGGTCCGAACACTGAAGCTTTCTTT. This gives the protein CASSLSGPNTEAFF.

This clone was counted only a few times. The chain joins TRBV4-1 to TRBJ1-5, with 10 bases identical to TRBD1. After removal of 3 bases from V and 2 bases from J, the junction contained 10 bases not matched to a gene. Germline-derived CDR1 and CDR2 are MGHRA and YSYEKL. This CDR3 contains 18 residues. CDR3 in DNA: TGCGCCAGCAGCCATCCCCTCCGGACAGGGGGAGGCAATCAGCCCCAGCATTTT. This translates into CASSHPLRTGGGNQPQHF.

The chain carries TRBV5-1 and TRBJ2-5; 10 bases map to TRBD1. CDR3 length: 14 residues. The junction had 2 bases not matched to a gene; V was cut back by 4 bases and J by 2 bases. The germline CDR1 and CDR2 sequences are SGHRS and YFSETQ. The CDR3 sequence: CASSRGQGQETQYF. In DNA, the CDR3 is TGCGCCAGCAGCCGGGGACAGGGGCAAGAGACCCAGTACTTC.

The chain carries TRBV29-1 and TRBJ1-1; 7 nucleotides align to TRBD1. The V gene's germline CDR1 is SQVTM and CDR2 ANQGSEA. V lost 7 bases, J lost 1 base, and 6 bases stayed unmatched. The CDR3 extends over 13 amino acids. This CDR3 is CSGLGQTNTEAFF. The CDR3 DNA reads as TGCAGCGGCCTGGGACAGACGAACACTGAAGCTTTCTTT.

This chain connects TRBV6-5 to TRBJ1-1; perhaps TRBD1 as D (5 bases). Trimming stripped 0 bases from V and 3 bases from J, with 11 bases between. Germline V gene lookup returns CDR1 MNHEY and CDR2 SVGAGI. The CDR3 runs to 15 residues. The CDR3 loop reads CASSYSIAGDTEAFF. CDR3 DNA sequence: TGTGCCAGCAGTTACTCGATAGCGGGGGACACTGAAGCTTTCTTT.

The chain has TRBV19 and TRBJ2-7, with a tentative D call TRBD1 (8 bases). This CDR3 has 15 amino acids. Germline values: CDR1 LNHDA, CDR2 SQIVND (reference sequence). Trimming shortened V by 5 bases and J by 0 bases, and 14 bases separated the two germline ends. This CDR3 reads CASSHRGGSSYEQYF. The CDR3 DNA follows: TGTGCCAGTAGTCACAGGGGGGGCAGCTCCTACGAGCAGTACTTC.

The chain couples TRBV5-5 to TRBJ2-7; the match to TRBD1 covers 8 bases. The ends lost 4 bases at V and 2 bases at J; junction bases unmatched: 8. This CDR3 spans 15 amino acids. Per the germline V gene, CDR1 is SGHKS and CDR2 is YYEKEE (reference sequence). The CDR3, as DNA: TGTGCCAGCAGCGGGGGCTGGGACAGGCCCTACGAGCAGTACTTC. Translated, it gives CASSGGWDRPYEQYF.

CDR3 loop: CASSPGAGDFSGANVLTF. Written as DNA, the CDR3 is TGTGCCAGCAGCCCTGGGGCGGGGGACTTCTCTGGGGCCAACGTCCTGACTTTC. The chain links TRBV7-2 to TRBJ2-6; 7 bases align to TRBD2. CDR3 length: 18 residues. V shed 5 bases, J shed 0 bases, and the junction held 10 bases outside the gene matches. Germline CDR1 SGHTA, CDR2 FQGNSA.